The T cell receptor beta chain under discussion was sequenced for a study of Ad26.COV2.S vaccination and SARS-CoV-2 variants. The overall study: Participants got Ad26.COV2.S intramuscularly, once or twice 56 days apart. Broader study findings: It was vaccine recipients, not placebo recipients, who had the higher spike-specific TCR breadth. Those who received vaccine or placebo ended up with similar non-spike TCR breadth.

Comment on this clone: The target antigen is unknown.

Germline CDR1 reads MNHNY; CDR2 reads SVGAGI (reference sequence). The CDR3 sequence is 19 residues long. V lost 5 bases, J lost 1 base, and 19 bases stayed unmatched. The treatment is: roughly 19 received Ad26.COV2.S at low or high dose, single or two shots; five or six received placebo; per-sample allocation not given. Sampling took place 63 days after the first vaccine or placebo injection. This table comes from immunoSEQ multiplex PCR, and its TCRdb copy is limited to in-frame clones, with some not included. The data show 350,000 to 500,000 clones, 90% seen once. This specimen was peripheral blood, taken in a trial of Ad26.COV2.S vaccine versus placebo. The TCR sequence derives from a person between 18 and 60 years old who received the Ad26.COV2.S COVID-19 vaccine or a placebo. The genes are TRBV6-6 and TRBJ1-2, with TRBD1 identical over 7 bases. CDR3 bases: TGTGCCAGCAGTCTTCGATTAAAGAGACAGGGACTAGATAACTATGGCTACACCTTC. It encodes CASSLRLKRQGLDNYGYTF.